These T cell receptor beta chains were read from a single sample in a study of Ad26.COV2.S vaccination and SARS-CoV-2 variants. TCRdb's copy holds only in-frame clones and misses some; the assay was immunoSEQ multiplex PCR. The sample carries over 350,000 clones, roughly nine tenths recorded once. This sample comprised peripheral blood, obtained in a trial of Ad26.COV2.S vaccine versus placebo. The receptors shown here come from a person between 18 and 65 years old who received the Ad26.COV2.S COVID-19 vaccine or a placebo. The CDR3 runs from the conserved cysteine through the conserved F or W.

J: TRBJ1-2
V: TRBV2
CDR3: CASSEGRASYGYTF

J: TRBJ2-1
V: TRBV7-6
CDR3: CASSLVLAGGPYNEQFF

J: TRBJ2-7
V: TRBV27
CDR3: CASSLFGVSYEQYF

J: TRBJ2-3
V: TRBV5-1
CDR3: CASSLLGGGSTDTQYF

J: TRBJ2-3
V: TRBV7-4
CDR3: CASSAHTSGGNPSTDTQYF

J: TRBJ2-3
V: TRBV5-1
CDR3: CASSRWNTDTQYF

J: TRBJ1-4
V: TRBV6-5
CDR3: CASRRASQILFF

J: TRBJ1-1
V: TRBV9
CDR3: CASSAGGAAAEAFF

J: TRBJ2-5
V: TRBV30
CDR3: CAWSNQETQYF

J: TRBJ1-3
V: TRBV4-3
CDR3: CASSQELDRNTIYF

J: TRBJ1-2
V: TRBV28
CDR3: CASSLGFGLNYGYTF

J: TRBJ1-6
V: TRBV30
CDR3: CAWSVGNSPLHF

J: TRBJ1-1
V: TRBV5-1
CDR3: CASSLGVGGDTEAFF

J: TRBJ2-3
V: TRBV5-1
CDR3: CASSGTGDGGKDTQYF

J: TRBJ2-2
V: TRBV24-1
CDR3: CATSDLGGIWDTGELFF

J: TRBJ1-5
V: TRBV19
CDR3: CASSRGADSNQPQHF

J: TRBJ2-2
V: TRBV7-2
CDR3: CASSLWMNTGELFF

J: TRBJ2-7
V: TRBV2
CDR3: CASSPIGQGSSYEQYF

J: TRBJ2-3
V: TRBV18
CDR3: CASSPSTDTQYF

J: TRBJ1-1
V: TRBV14
CDR3: CASSLDRGHTEAFF

J: TRBJ1-5
V: TRBV4-1
CDR3: CASSRMGGGTQPQHF

J: TRBJ2-2
V: TRBV11-3
CDR3: CASSPGQDAGELFF

J: TRBJ1-1
V: TRBV3-1/TRBV3-2
CDR3: CASSQTTGSPLAFF

J: TRBJ1-4
V: TRBV4-3
CDR3: CASSSEDRGYEKLFF

J: TRBJ2-5
V: TRBV20-1
CDR3: CSASPEETQYF

J: TRBJ1-1
V: TRBV18
CDR3: CASSPQMDLNTEAFF

J: TRBJ1-1
V: TRBV5-5
CDR3: CASSLWTGRTEAFF

J: TRBJ2-5
V: TRBV7-6
CDR3: CASSSSSGVAGGQETQYF

J: TRBJ2-2
V: TRBV7-6
CDR3: CASSLGTAELFF

J: TRBJ2-1
V: TRBV11-2
CDR3: CASSLGRAEPYNEQFF

J: TRBJ2-2
V: TRBV19
CDR3: CASSISGIFGELFF

J: TRBJ1-1
V: TRBV27
CDR3: CASRPGGLSTEAFF

J: TRBJ2-2
V: TRBV5-1
CDR3: CASSPLTGNTGELFF

J: TRBJ1-1
V: TRBV10-3
CDR3: CAIWATGEAFF

J: TRBJ2-3
V: TRBV5-1
CDR3: CASASAGGVGFSDTQYF

J: TRBJ2-3
V: TRBV25-1
CDR3: CASSGLTGPDTQYF

J: TRBJ1-2
V: TRBV5-1
CDR3: CASSYNTGINYGYTF

J: TRBJ2-3
V: TRBV3-1/TRBV3-2
CDR3: CASSNLGGGTDTQYF

J: TRBJ1-2
V: TRBV18
CDR3: CASSPEGSYGYTF